This T cell receptor (beta chain) was identified during a study of Ad26.COV2.S vaccination and SARS-CoV-2 variants. Sequenced by immunoSEQ multiplex PCR; TCRdb stores in-frame clones only, minus some. The sample has some 480,000 clones; 87% are singletons. This CDR3 region has 18 residues. Germline V gives CDR1 SGHRS, CDR2 YFSETQ. V lost 4 bases and J lost 0; bases outside the gene matches: 6. Indicated treatment: 15 to 20 received Ad26.COV2.S at low or high dose, single or two shots; roughly five received placebo; per-sample allocation not given. The study sampled participants on day 63 after the first vaccine or placebo injection. Wuhan-strain spike was delivered by a replication-incompetent Ad26 vector.

The sequence came from a person between 18 and 65 years old who received the Ad26.COV2.S COVID-19 vaccine or a placebo. Here the sequenced sample was peripheral blood, taken in a trial of Ad26.COV2.S vaccine versus placebo. The V gene is TRBV5-1, the J gene TRBJ2-6; 11 bases line up with TRBD1. This chain's CDR3 is CASSPGTGGRSGANVLTF. The DNA of the CDR3 is TGCGCCAGCAGCCCCGGGACAGGGGGGCGCTCTGGGGCCAACGTCCTGACTTTC.